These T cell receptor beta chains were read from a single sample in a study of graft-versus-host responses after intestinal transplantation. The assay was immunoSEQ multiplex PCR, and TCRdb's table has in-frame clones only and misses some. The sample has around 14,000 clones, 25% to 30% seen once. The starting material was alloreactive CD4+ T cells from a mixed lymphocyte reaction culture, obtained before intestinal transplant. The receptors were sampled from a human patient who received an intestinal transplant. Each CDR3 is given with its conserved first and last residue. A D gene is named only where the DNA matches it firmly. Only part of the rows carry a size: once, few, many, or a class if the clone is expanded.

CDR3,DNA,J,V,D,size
CASSLAPGQVGEQYF,TGCGCCAGCAGCTTGGCCCCGGGACAGGTCGGCGAGCAGTACTTC,TRBJ2-7,TRBV5-1,TRBD1,-
CAWSPQEVYGYTF,TGTGCCTGGAGTCCACAGGAGGTCTATGGCTACACCTTC,TRBJ1-2,TRBV30,-,-
CASPAKGEYEQYF,TGTGCCAGCCCCGCAAAGGGGGAATACGAGCAGTACTTC,TRBJ2-7,TRBV27,-,few
CSVSRGETEAFF,TGCAGCGTCTCCAGGGGGGAAACTGAAGCTTTCTTT,TRBJ1-1,TRBV29-1,TRBD1,few
CASSARQGNTGELFF,TGTGCCAGCAGCGCCAGACAGGGTAACACCGGGGAGCTGTTTTTT,TRBJ2-2,TRBV7-2,TRBD1,-
CASSPQSWGLYEQYF,TGTGCCAGCAGCCCACAGAGTTGGGGGCTCTACGAGCAGTACTTC,TRBJ2-7,TRBV4-2,-,few
CASSNSGSFNIQYF,TGTGCCAGCAGCAATAGCGGGAGTTTTAACATTCAGTACTTC,TRBJ2-4,TRBV5-8,TRBD2,few
CASSLQGQETQYF,TGCGCCAGCAGCTTGCAGGGTCAAGAGACCCAGTACTTC,TRBJ2-5,TRBV5-1,-,-
CASSLGGTGSYEQYF,TGTGCCAGCAGCTTAGGTGGGACTGGCTCCTACGAGCAGTACTTC,TRBJ2-7,TRBV11-2,-,-
CASSQGTSGSYEQYF,TGTGCCAGCAGCCAAGGGACTAGCGGGAGCTACGAGCAGTACTTC,TRBJ2-7,TRBV7-2,TRBD2,-
CASSFAFLSRHEQYF,TGTGCCAGCAGTTTTGCCTTTCTCTCCCGGCACGAGCAGTACTTC,TRBJ2-7,TRBV28,-,few
CASSLDSGNQPQHF,TGTGCCAGCAGCTTGGACAGCGGCAATCAGCCCCAGCATTTT,TRBJ1-5,TRBV5-8,-,-
CASSLWDRPQETQYF,TGCGCCAGCAGCTTGTGGGACAGGCCCCAAGAGACCCAGTACTTC,TRBJ2-5,TRBV5-1,TRBD1,-
CASSLGPSGGAQETQYF,TGTGCCAGCAGCTTAGGACCTAGCGGGGGGGCCCAAGAGACCCAGTACTTC,TRBJ2-5,TRBV7-9,TRBD2,-
CASIQKGAFF,TGCGCCAGCATTCAAAAGGGAGCTTTCTTT,TRBJ1-1,TRBV10-1,-,medium-sized
CASSYGSGQPLDEQYF,TGTGCCAGCAGTTACGGATCGGGGCAGCCTCTGGACGAGCAGTACTTC,TRBJ2-7,TRBV6-6,-,-
CASSLEARRSPLHF,TGTGCCAGCAGCTTAGAGGCCCGCAGGTCACCCCTCCACTTT,TRBJ1-6,TRBV7-2,-,once
CASSQVDRDGHEQYF,TGCGCCAGCAGCCAAGTAGACAGGGACGGACACGAGCAGTACTTC,TRBJ2-7,TRBV4-1,TRBD1,once
CASSPRQGSYNEQFF,TGTGCCAGCAGCCCCAGACAGGGATCCTACAATGAGCAGTTCTTC,TRBJ2-1,TRBV11-3,TRBD1,few
CASSLGISGNTIYF,TGTGCCAGCAGCCTAGGGATCTCTGGAAACACCATATATTTT,TRBJ1-3,TRBV11-2,-,-
CASSVASTSGQETQYF,TGTGCCAGCAGCGTAGCTTCCACTAGCGGCCAAGAGACCCAGTACTTC,TRBJ2-5,TRBV9,TRBD2,-
CASSPGLAGNSYEQYF,TGTGCCAGCAGCCCGGGACTAGCGGGGAACTCCTACGAGCAGTACTTC,TRBJ2-7,TRBV7-2,TRBD2,few
CASSYRQGKRNEQFF,TGTGCCAGCAGTTATCGACAGGGGAAGCGCAATGAGCAGTTCTTC,TRBJ2-1,TRBV6-6,TRBD1,few
CATSSRLVPETQYF,TGTGCCACCAGCTCCAGACTAGTCCCAGAGACCCAGTACTTC,TRBJ2-5,TRBV15,-,-
CASSWDRGILSNQPQHF,TGTGCCAGCAGTTGGGACAGGGGAATCCTTAGCAATCAGCCCCAGCATTTT,TRBJ1-5,TRBV27,TRBD1,once
CASSFQDAGAFF,TGTGCCAGCAGTTTTCAGGACGCCGGGGCTTTCTTT,TRBJ1-1,TRBV28,-,few
CASRISSTYGYTF,TGTGCCAGCAGAATCAGTTCTACCTATGGCTACACCTTC,TRBJ1-2,TRBV6-1,-,-
CARSCAISGIIYEQYF,TGTGCCAGAAGCTGTGCGATTAGCGGGATAATCTACGAGCAGTACTTC,TRBJ2-7,TRBV5-3,TRBD2,-
CASSFPRVIPEAFF,TGTGCCAGCAGTTTCCCTAGGGTGATCCCTGAAGCTTTCTTT,TRBJ1-1,TRBV28,-,-
CASSPGGRNNEQFF,TGTGCCAGCAGTCCTGGGGGCCGCAACAATGAGCAGTTCTTC,TRBJ2-1,TRBV28,-,few
CSVGTASMTNTGELFF,TGCAGCGTTGGGACAGCCTCCATGACCAACACCGGGGAGCTGTTTTTT,TRBJ2-2,TRBV29-1,-,-
CASSHSGSITGELFF,TGTGCCAGCAGCCATAGCGGGAGTATCACCGGGGAGCTGTTTTTT,TRBJ2-2,TRBV5-5,TRBD2,few
CASSLPTGIRAYNEQFF,TGTGCCAGCAGCTTGCCGACAGGGATTAGGGCCTACAATGAGCAGTTCTTC,TRBJ2-1,TRBV5-6,TRBD1,few
CASSKNSTGKASGRSPVSYEQYF,TGTGCCAGCAGCAAAAATAGCACAGGGAAGGCTAGCGGGAGAAGCCCAGTCTCCTACGAGCAGTACTTC,TRBJ2-7,TRBV21-1,-,few
CASTRDLRRNEQYF,TGTGCCAGCACCCGGGATCTCCGAAGGAACGAGCAGTACTTC,TRBJ2-7,TRBV6-1,-,few
CASSRDNEQFF,TGTGCCAGCTCCAGGGACAATGAGCAGTTCTTC,TRBJ2-1,TRBV5-6,-,-
CASRSRGRRTEAFF,TGTGCCAGCAGGAGCAGGGGGCGCCGAACTGAAGCTTTCTTT,TRBJ1-1,TRBV6-6,TRBD1,few
CASSLRGTNEKLFF,TGTGCCAGCAGCTTAAGGGGAACTAATGAAAAACTGTTTTTT,TRBJ1-4,TRBV7-3,-,few
CASSLPGVLYGYTF,TGTGCCAGCTCCCTACCAGGGGTGCTCTATGGCTACACCTTC,TRBJ1-2,TRBV28,-,few
CAWSAGGNQPQHF,TGTGCCTGGAGTGCGGGGGGGAATCAGCCCCAGCATTTT,TRBJ1-5,TRBV30,-,-
CASSQTETSGREFF,TGTGCCAGCAGCCAAACTGAAACTAGCGGGAGAGAGTTCTTC,TRBJ2-1,TRBV7-9,TRBD2,-
CASSIEPGQGARGANVLTF,TGTGCCAGTAGTATAGAGCCAGGACAGGGGGCGAGAGGAGCCAACGTCCTGACTTTC,TRBJ2-6,TRBV19,TRBD1,-